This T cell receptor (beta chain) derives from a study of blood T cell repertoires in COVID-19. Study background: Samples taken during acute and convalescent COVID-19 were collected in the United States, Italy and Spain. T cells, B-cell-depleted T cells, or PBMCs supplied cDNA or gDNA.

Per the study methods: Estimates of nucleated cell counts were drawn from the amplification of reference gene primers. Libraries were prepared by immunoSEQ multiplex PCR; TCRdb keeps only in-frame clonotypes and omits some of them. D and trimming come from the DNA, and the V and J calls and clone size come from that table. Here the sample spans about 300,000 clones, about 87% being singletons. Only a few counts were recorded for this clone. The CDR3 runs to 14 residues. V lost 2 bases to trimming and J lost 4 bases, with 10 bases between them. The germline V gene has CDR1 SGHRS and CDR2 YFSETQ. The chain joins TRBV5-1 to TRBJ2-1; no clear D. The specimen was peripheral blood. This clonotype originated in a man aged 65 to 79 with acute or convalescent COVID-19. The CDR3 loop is CASSLERGYNEQFF. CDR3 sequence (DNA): TGCGCCAGCAGCTTAGAGCGAGGTTACAATGAGCAGTTCTTC. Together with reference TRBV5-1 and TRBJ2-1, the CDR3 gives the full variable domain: KAGVTQTPRYLIKTRGQQVTLSCSPISGHRSVSWYQQTPGQGLQFLFEYFSETQRNKGNFPGRFSGRQFSNSRSEMNVSTLELGDSALYLCASSLERGYNEQFFGPGTRLTVL.